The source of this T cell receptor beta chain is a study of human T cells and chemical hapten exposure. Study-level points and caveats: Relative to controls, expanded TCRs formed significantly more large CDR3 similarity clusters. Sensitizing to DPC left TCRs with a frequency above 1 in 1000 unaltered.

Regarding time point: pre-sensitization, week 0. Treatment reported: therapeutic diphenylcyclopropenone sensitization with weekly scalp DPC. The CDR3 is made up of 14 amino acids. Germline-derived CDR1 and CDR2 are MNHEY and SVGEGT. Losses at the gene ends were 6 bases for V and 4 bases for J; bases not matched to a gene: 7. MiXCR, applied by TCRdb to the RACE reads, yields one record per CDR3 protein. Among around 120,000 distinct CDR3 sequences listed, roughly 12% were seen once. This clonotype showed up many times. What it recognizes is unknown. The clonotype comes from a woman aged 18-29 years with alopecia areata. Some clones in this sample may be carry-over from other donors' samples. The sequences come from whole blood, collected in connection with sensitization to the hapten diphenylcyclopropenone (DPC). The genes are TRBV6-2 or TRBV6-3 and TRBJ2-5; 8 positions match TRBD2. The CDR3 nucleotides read TGTGCCAGCAGCCCGGGACTAGTCAGAGAGACCCAGTACTTC. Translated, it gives CASSPGLVRETQYF.